The rows below give T cell receptor beta chains drawn from one sample of a study of blood T cell repertoires in COVID-19. Measured with immunoSEQ multiplex PCR; TCRdb has only the in-frame clones, and not every one. The sample contains fewer than 30,000 clones, about 92% of which appear only once. The sequenced material came from peripheral blood. Receptors were obtained from a human donor in a cohort sampled during active COVID-19. Both conserved end residues are trimmed from each CDR3.

TRBJ2-7 TRBV2 ASIGAGGAYEQY
TRBJ1-4 TRBV5-4 ASSIGQGHHEKLF
TRBJ1-1 TRBV6-4 ASSGSVRGAKGDTEAF
TRBJ2-3 TRBV6-1 ASSEGLLTDTQY
TRBJ2-5 TRBV10-3 AISAGGVGQETQY
TRBJ2-2 TRBV4-1 ASRGQGLTGELF
TRBJ2-4 TRBV3-1/TRBV3-2 ASRQGDGIQY
TRBJ1-4 TRBV15 ATSQGATNEKLF
TRBJ2-3 TRBV5-6 ASSLRLAGTDTQY
TRBJ1-2 TRBV12-3/TRBV12-4 ASSLDRRGYT
TRBJ2-7 TRBV4-1 ASSQAGEQY
TRBJ2-1 TRBV9 ASTPHGPPGLAGGGGDNEQF
TRBJ2-3 TRBV5-1 ASSFFPKAGGRGTDTQY
TRBJ1-6 TRBV6-1 ASSETGVGSPLH
TRBJ1-2 TRBV5-5 ASTRSGVKDGYT
TRBJ2-2 TRBV18 ASSSDRIPGELF
TRBJ2-7 TRBV7-2 ASSPDVAGGRNEQY
TRBJ2-2 TRBV7-9 ASSSQGDTGELF
TRBJ1-2 TRBV28 ASRTPREDGYT
TRBJ1-6 TRBV3-1/TRBV3-2 ASSPRGGNSPLH
TRBJ2-3 TRBV7-9 ASSLGTRGDTQY
TRBJ2-5 TRBV2 ASSVELDQETQY